The entry below describes one T cell receptor beta chain. Its specificity is unknown. Trimming shortened V by 5 bases and J by 1 base, and 15 bases separated the two germline ends. CDR3 length: 15 amino acids. The germline V gene encodes CDR1 WNHNN and CDR2 SYGVQD (reference sequence). The entry originates in a study of cytomegalovirus exposure and HLA in healthy donors. The PCR ran on 60 Vbeta and 13 Jbeta primers. Here immunoSEQ multiplex PCR was the method, and the copy in TCRdb shows in-frame clones only, minus some. The sample has some 190,000 clones, 65% to 85% seen once. Findings and limits, study-wide: 164 TCR beta chains were listed as cytomegalovirus-associated.

Specimen: PBMCs. The chain has TRBV10-1 and TRBJ2-7, with D possibly TRBD2 on 6 matching bases. This TCR came from a girl aged 5-17 years in good health and CMV-seropositive. CDR3 residues: CASSPGPGGSYEQYF. The CDR3 DNA sequence: TGCGCCAGCAGTCCAGGACCCGGAGGGTCCTACGAGCAGTACTTC.